This T cell receptor beta chain was sequenced in a study of T cells in Graves' hyperthyroidism and ophthalmopathy. This clonotype is judged medium-sized (0.01 to 0.1%). The TCR beta CDR3 regions underwent amplification using RNA transcripts as the source. First-round RT-PCR with HTBI primers amplified the TCR CDR3 region. MiXCR, applied by TCRdb to the multiplex PCR reads, yields one record per CDR3 protein. Of about 59,000 distinct CDR3 sequences in the sample, around 50% are singletons; the top ten hold roughly 3.3%. The study included ophthalmopathy patients with Clinical Activity Score at least 3, NOSPECS grade at least 4 and duration under 3 months. Exclusion followed for patients with uncontrolled infection, other autoimmune disease, pregnancy or lactation. Germline V gives CDR1 MNHNS, CDR2 SASEGT. Trimming stripped 2 bases from V and 3 bases from J, with 10 bases between. The CDR3 extends over 14 amino acids.

Sequenced input: blood. This sequence originates from a woman aged 55-70 years with Graves' ophthalmopathy. V gene TRBV6-1 combines with J gene TRBJ1-1; D is ambiguous. CDR3 region: CASSERGLDTEAFF. In nucleotides, the CDR3 is TGTGCCAGCAGTGAACGGGGATTGGACACTGAAGCTTTCTTT.